Shown below are 6 T cell receptor beta chains from a single sample sequenced in a study of cytomegalovirus exposure and HLA in healthy donors. Primers for the PCR totalled 60 Vbeta and 13 Jbeta. Measured with immunoSEQ multiplex PCR; TCRdb has only the in-frame clones, and not every one. The sample includes about 84,000 clones, about 60% of them seen just once. Sample: PBMCs. Receptor source: a woman between 40 and 50 years old in good health and CMV-seropositive.

The chain's CDR3 is CASSIWDRVNEQYF. CDR3 in DNA: TGTGCCAGTAGTATTTGGGACAGGGTCAACGAGCAGTACTTC. This rearrangement joins TRBV19 to TRBJ2-7, with 9 bases aligning to TRBD1. Germline trimming cut 3 bases from V and 5 bases from J; bases unmatched to any gene: 5. CDR1 and CDR2 (germline): LNHDA, SQIVND (reference sequence). The CDR3 consists of 14 residues.

The chain carries TRBV21-1 and TRBJ2-2; the D call TRBD1 from the table was never checked on the DNA. TRBV21-1 is tagged as a pseudogene. This CDR3 is 15 amino acids long. CDR3 sequence (DNA): TGTGCCAGCAGCATCGACCCAGGCGAGACCGGGGAGCTGTTTTTT. It specifies CASSIDPGETGELFF.

The V and J genes are TRBV27 and TRBJ2-2, with D perhaps matching TRBD1 (6 bases). The germline V and J ends were trimmed by 3 bases and 4 bases, with 9 bases remaining between them. Per germline, CDR1 MNHEY and CDR2 SMNVEV (reference sequence). The CDR3 runs to 14 residues. The CDR3 nucleotides read TGTGCCAGCAGTTTTTGGGGGCGCACCGGGGAGCTGTTTTTT. This codes for CASSFWGRTGELFF.

The chain is built from TRBV7-2 and TRBJ2-7, with TRBD2 identical over 8 bases. J lost 6 bases, V lost 5 bases, and 15 bases had no gene match. Per germline, CDR1 SGHTA and CDR2 FQGNSA. The CDR3 sequence is 16 residues long. CDR3 amino acids: CASSRRAGVDSSEQYF. In DNA, the CDR3 is TGTGCCAGCAGCAGAAGAGCGGGAGTGGATTCGTCCGAGCAGTACTTC.

The CDR3 nucleotides are TGCGCCAGCAGCCAATTACGGGATGGGGTGGCCTCCTATAATTCACCCCTCCACTTT. As protein: CASSQLRDGVASYNSPLHF. The chain joins TRBV4-3 to TRBJ1-6; D unresolved. Deletions cut 2 bases from V and 0 bases from J, with 17 bases between. CDR1 and CDR2 from the germline V gene are LGHNA and YSLEER. The CDR3 length is 19 residues.

The sample holds a few counts of this clone. The chain uses TRBV6-5 and TRBJ1-4; weak D call: TRBD1 (6 bases). Per the germline V gene, CDR1 is MNHEY and CDR2 is SVGAGI. The CDR3 length is 15 residues. The V end was cut by 0 bases, the J end by 7 bases, with 12 bases between. CDR3 nucleotide sequence: TGTGCCAGCAGTTACTCTTTCCAGGGGACTGAAAAACTGTTTTTT. This codes for CASSYSFQGTEKLFF.